Here is one T cell receptor (beta chain) with its context. Which antigen it targets is not known. Qualities for individual bases were not recorded, and no much larger clone is one base off. The record originates from a study of T cells in Graves' hyperthyroidism and ophthalmopathy (dated by TCRdb to the late 2010s). Concerning the study at large: Peripheral blood was sampled at the time of initial diagnosis, prior to any treatment. After blood sampling, hyperthyroidism patients were treated with methimazole at a starting dose of 30 mg daily, and ophthalmopathy patients were treated with high-dose intravenous methylprednisolone. Thyroid tissue and blood T-cell repertoires from about six Graves' hyperthyroidism patients were also compared in the study. The 75 to 100 discovery patients were randomly split 7:3 into training and test sets. Prospective prediction of ophthalmopathy was tested in an independent validation cohort of 18 to 20 hyperthyroidism patients and around 16 patients who later progressed to ophthalmopathy. TCR Vbeta CDR3 sequencing of 130 to 150 peripheral blood samples (more than 40 ophthalmopathy, about 80 hyperthyroidism and roughly 17 progressor patients) is reported in the paper. To identify distinguishing TCR V-J signatures, a discovery cohort of 100 patients was used, comprising 40 to 45 with Graves' ophthalmopathy and about 59 with stable Graves' hyperthyroidism.

What the authors observed across the whole study: During validation, the model predicted progression to ophthalmopathy a median of roughly six months ahead of onset, with approximately 71% sensitivity and more than 72% specificity. Most expanded thyroid clonotypes (frequency above 0.001) were also detected in blood, a finding suggesting that blood repertoires may reflect thyroid immune responses. Ophthalmopathy was separated from stable hyperthyroidism by a 13 V-J signature model, with roughly 88% sensitivity and roughly 81% specificity obtained in cross-validation and 80%/75% obtained in testing. Sample size was not statistically predetermined, and blinding of investigators to group allocation was not performed.

Amplification of TCR beta CDR3 regions was carried out from RNA transcripts. The TCR CDR3 was subjected to a first round of RT-PCR using the HTBI primer set and the Qiagen OneStep RT-PCR kit. The libraries were constructed in a second round of multiplex PCR and then size-selected and purified. Sequencing of the libraries was done on an Illumina HiSeq2000 using paired-end 100 bp reads. As for how the authors treated the data: Raw data were processed with SOAPnuke, discarding reads with adapters, uncalled bases, mean Phred below 15, or no exact constant-primer or identifier match. COPE v1.2.5 was used to merge the high-quality paired reads, and each unique nucleotide sequence was defined as a clonotype. Clonotypes were aligned to IMGT TRBV, TRBD and TRBJ reference segments using MiTCR v1.1. Analysis was restricted to V-J combinations with a frequency above 0.0001, which covered roughly 99% of repertoires. A TCS score was defined as the ratio between F50 (clonal expansion) and ExV (chaos), using BLOSUM62-based TCRdist between CDR3 peptides within each V-J. Welch's t-statistics and random forest reduced just over 500 V-J features to 13, which were used in a naive Bayes classifier (R e1071). TCRdb itself trimmed the public reads at Q25 with fastp, ran MiXCR and retained productive beta chains. Entries are consolidated by CDR3 protein sequence, retaining the most common genes and DNA. Clone size and V and J calls follow TCRdb, not the original study. Within this sample are roughly 510,000 distinct CDR3 sequences, with 20% of them counted one time only. Of the sample, about 30% falls within the top ten clones.

Per the germline V gene, MNHNS is the CDR1 and SASEGT is the CDR2. Between the V and J ends, shortened by 6 bases and 10 bases respectively, the junction contains 22 bases. The CDR3 spans 15 residues, from the cysteine through the phenylalanine. The retained sequence is limited to the CDR3, 45 bases, with the frame set at the first base. A patient counted as having stable Graves' hyperthyroidism if no progression to ophthalmopathy occurred over 18 months of follow-up. The hyperthyroidism patients were between 18 and 65 years old and newly diagnosed, with a disease duration of less than 2 months. Any patient with an uncontrolled infection, another autoimmune disease, pregnancy or lactation was excluded. Clinical symptoms, serum thyroxine and TRAb, thyroid ultrasound, and orbital computed tomography formed the basis for the diagnoses. PBMCs were separated from roughly 9.6 ml of fresh peripheral blood using Ficoll-Paque density gradient centrifugation. Total RNA was extracted using Trizol reagent, and RNA quality was assessed on an Agilent 2100 Bioanalyzer.

The chain joins TRBV6-1 to TRBJ1-5, with a weak D call of TRBD1 (5 bases match). The origin of this receptor is a young man with Graves' hyperthyroidism. Input material: blood. The DNA is as follows: TGTGCCAGCAGCGAAAGGACCCTGGGGCTTGGACCCCAGCATTTT. Translated, it gives CASSERTLGLGPQHF.